The rows below give T cell receptor beta chains drawn from one sample of a study of shared clonotypes between healthy human individuals. Profiling relied on immunoSEQ multiplex PCR, and the TCRdb table lists in-frame clones only, not all of them. The top ten hold roughly 0.34% of the sample, which has roughly 2.2 million clones, less than 95% seen once. The specimen sequenced was naive CD4+ T cells from PBMCs. The receptors derive from a man in his late teens or twenties in good health. Some clones in this sample may be carry-over from other donors' samples. Each CDR3 is given with its conserved first and last residue. Each record gives: CDR3 DNA, CDR3 protein, V gene, clone size, D gene, J gene. D genes are given only for firm matches. The size field is filled for only some rows; it gives once, few, many or a size class.

CDR3 DNA: TGCGCCAGCAGCTTAGCGGGGGACCAAGAGACCCAGTACTTC
CDR3 protein: CASSLAGDQETQYF
V gene: TRBV5-1
clone size: -
D gene: TRBD2
J gene: TRBJ2-5

CDR3 DNA: TGCGCCAGCAGCCATATGACTAGCGGGAGGGCCGGTACCGGGGAGCTGTTTTTT
CDR3 protein: CASSHMTSGRAGTGELFF
V gene: TRBV4-1
clone size: -
D gene: TRBD2
J gene: TRBJ2-2

CDR3 DNA: TGTGCCAGCAGGCGACTAGCCAACACCGGGGAGCTGTTTTTT
CDR3 protein: CASRRLANTGELFF
V gene: TRBV27
clone size: -
D gene: TRBD2
J gene: TRBJ2-2

CDR3 DNA: TGTGCCAGCAGCTTAGCCGCCTCTTTGGTCGGCACAGATACGCAGTATTTT
CDR3 protein: CASSLAASLVGTDTQYF
V gene: TRBV7-2
clone size: -
D gene: -
J gene: TRBJ2-3

CDR3 DNA: TGCGCCAGCAGGGACGGGTCTGGGGCCAACGTCCTGACTTTC
CDR3 protein: CASRDGSGANVLTF
V gene: TRBV5-1
clone size: once
D gene: -
J gene: TRBJ2-6

CDR3 DNA: TGTGCCTGGAGTAGGGGGACCGCTCAGCCCCAGCATTTT
CDR3 protein: CAWSRGTAQPQHF
V gene: TRBV30
clone size: -
D gene: -
J gene: TRBJ1-5

CDR3 DNA: TGTGCCAGTAAACTTGACAGGGGAGCCACAGATACGCAGTATTTT
CDR3 protein: CASKLDRGATDTQYF
V gene: TRBV19
clone size: -
D gene: TRBD1
J gene: TRBJ2-3

CDR3 DNA: TGTGCCAGCAGTTTACCCCTCGGGCCTAACAATGAGCAGTTCTTC
CDR3 protein: CASSLPLGPNNEQFF
V gene: TRBV28
clone size: -
D gene: -
J gene: TRBJ2-1

CDR3 DNA: TGTGCCAGCAGCTTAGTTTTCCAGGGGGCGTCTGAAAAACTGTTTTTT
CDR3 protein: CASSLVFQGASEKLFF
V gene: TRBV11-2
clone size: -
D gene: TRBD1
J gene: TRBJ1-4

CDR3 DNA: TGTGCCAGCAGCTCCTGGGGACAGGGGAGGAATGGCTACACCTTC
CDR3 protein: CASSSWGQGRNGYTF
V gene: TRBV13
clone size: -
D gene: TRBD1
J gene: TRBJ1-2

CDR3 DNA: TGTGCCAGCAGCTTGAACAGGGGAACTGGAAACACCATATATTTT
CDR3 protein: CASSLNRGTGNTIYF
V gene: TRBV5-8
clone size: -
D gene: TRBD1
J gene: TRBJ1-3

CDR3 DNA: TGTGCCAGCAGTACCGGGTCGGGGGAGCAGTACTTC
CDR3 protein: CASSTGSGEQYF
V gene: TRBV2
clone size: -
D gene: -
J gene: TRBJ2-7

CDR3 DNA: TGCGCCAGCAGTTTCTTAGCGGGAGCCTACAATGAGCAGTTCTTC
CDR3 protein: CASSFLAGAYNEQFF
V gene: TRBV5-1
clone size: -
D gene: TRBD2
J gene: TRBJ2-1

CDR3 DNA: TGTGCCAGTAGTATCCTCAAGCGGGAGCCCTACAATGAGCAGTTCTTC
CDR3 protein: CASSILKREPYNEQFF
V gene: TRBV19
clone size: -
D gene: TRBD2
J gene: TRBJ2-1

CDR3 DNA: TGTGCCAGCAGTACCCGGACCCCCGCCGACAGCTCCTACAATGAGCAGTTCTTC
CDR3 protein: CASSTRTPADSSYNEQFF
V gene: TRBV28
clone size: -
D gene: -
J gene: TRBJ2-1

CDR3 DNA: TGTGCCAGCAGTTCCACAGCAGGGTTTAAGCAGCCCCAGCATTTT
CDR3 protein: CASSSTAGFKQPQHF
V gene: TRBV28
clone size: -
D gene: -
J gene: TRBJ1-5

CDR3 DNA: TGTGCCAGTAGTTTCATGCCTCGAGGTACCGGGGCCAAAAACATTCAGTACTTC
CDR3 protein: CASSFMPRGTGAKNIQYF
V gene: TRBV19
clone size: -
D gene: -
J gene: TRBJ2-4

CDR3 DNA: TGTGCCAGCAGTAGACAGGGAGGAATATACGAGCAGTACTTC
CDR3 protein: CASSRQGGIYEQYF
V gene: TRBV28
clone size: -
D gene: -
J gene: TRBJ2-7

CDR3 DNA: TGTGCCAGCAGCTTGGGTCAGACTATCACCGGGGAGCTGTTTTTT
CDR3 protein: CASSLGQTITGELFF
V gene: TRBV5-6
clone size: -
D gene: -
J gene: TRBJ2-2

CDR3 DNA: TGTGCCAGCAGTTCCGGGGCCCCCTATAATTCACCCCTCCACTTT
CDR3 protein: CASSSGAPYNSPLHF
V gene: TRBV28
clone size: -
D gene: -
J gene: TRBJ1-6

CDR3 DNA: TGTGCCAGCAGCTTAGCGCACAGGACCCCGCCCGTTGTTCAGTACTTC
CDR3 protein: CASSLAHRTPPVVQYF
V gene: TRBV7-2
clone size: -
D gene: -
J gene: TRBJ2-4

CDR3 DNA: TGTGCCAGCAGGGCGGGGGCAGGACTAGGGGAGCAGTACTTC
CDR3 protein: CASRAGAGLGEQYF
V gene: TRBV2
clone size: -
D gene: -
J gene: TRBJ2-7

CDR3 DNA: TGTGCCAGCGGCCAGGTAACCCCCCAACGGACTGAAGCTTTCTTT
CDR3 protein: CASGQVTPQRTEAFF
V gene: TRBV6-1
clone size: few
D gene: -
J gene: TRBJ1-1

CDR3 DNA: TGTGCCAGCAGCTTACAAAGGGAGACCCAGTACTTC
CDR3 protein: CASSLQRETQYF
V gene: TRBV11-2
clone size: -
D gene: -
J gene: TRBJ2-5

CDR3 DNA: TGTGCCAGCAGGTCCCGGGACACGCAGAACACTGAAGCTTTCTTT
CDR3 protein: CASRSRDTQNTEAFF
V gene: TRBV6-5
clone size: once
D gene: -
J gene: TRBJ1-1

CDR3 DNA: TGTGCCAGCAGTGAAACCCGAGGGCATGAGCAGTTCTTC
CDR3 protein: CASSETRGHEQFF
V gene: TRBV6-1
clone size: -
D gene: -
J gene: TRBJ2-1

CDR3 DNA: TGCGCCAGCAGCTGGGACAGGGCTGATTTTCGTTCCTACAATGAGCAGTTCTTC
CDR3 protein: CASSWDRADFRSYNEQFF
V gene: TRBV5-1
clone size: -
D gene: TRBD1
J gene: TRBJ2-1

CDR3 DNA: TGTGCCTTATACGGACGAGCGACCTCTGGGGCCAACGTCCTGACTTTC
CDR3 protein: CALYGRATSGANVLTF
V gene: TRBV30
clone size: -
D gene: -
J gene: TRBJ2-6

CDR3 DNA: TGTGCCAGCAGAACAGCCGCTTATGGCTACACCTTC
CDR3 protein: CASRTAAYGYTF
V gene: TRBV6-5
clone size: -
D gene: -
J gene: TRBJ1-2

CDR3 DNA: TGTGCCAGCAGTTTATATGGGCCCCCGGGGACCATGAACACTGAAGCTTTCTTT
CDR3 protein: CASSLYGPPGTMNTEAFF
V gene: TRBV28
clone size: -
D gene: -
J gene: TRBJ1-1

CDR3 DNA: TGTGCCACCAGCAGAAGCCGGGACAGGGCAAAAGAGACCCAGTACTTC
CDR3 protein: CATSRSRDRAKETQYF
V gene: TRBV15
clone size: -
D gene: TRBD1
J gene: TRBJ2-5

CDR3 DNA: TGCAGCGTTGTCGGGACACAGTCCTACAATGAGCAGTTCTTC
CDR3 protein: CSVVGTQSYNEQFF
V gene: TRBV29-1
clone size: -
D gene: -
J gene: TRBJ2-1

CDR3 DNA: TGTGCCAGCAGTTTAAGCGGGAAACAGACCCAGTACTTC
CDR3 protein: CASSLSGKQTQYF
V gene: TRBV28
clone size: -
D gene: TRBD2
J gene: TRBJ2-5

CDR3 DNA: TGTGCCAGCAGCCCGAGACATCTCCAAGAGACCCAGTACTTC
CDR3 protein: CASSPRHLQETQYF
V gene: TRBV7-8
clone size: -
D gene: -
J gene: TRBJ2-5

CDR3 DNA: TGTGCCAGCAGCTGGGGGACACTCCGCGAAGATACGCAGTATTTT
CDR3 protein: CASSWGTLREDTQYF
V gene: TRBV7-9
clone size: -
D gene: -
J gene: TRBJ2-3

CDR3 DNA: TGTGCCAGCAGCTTATGGGGACAGGGGGTATGGTACGAGCAGTACTTC
CDR3 protein: CASSLWGQGVWYEQYF
V gene: TRBV7-9
clone size: -
D gene: TRBD1
J gene: TRBJ2-7

CDR3 DNA: TGTGCCAGCAGCTTAGCTGGCAGGGCGGGCGGCAGCAATCAGCCCCAGCATTTT
CDR3 protein: CASSLAGRAGGSNQPQHF
V gene: TRBV11-2
clone size: -
D gene: -
J gene: TRBJ1-5

CDR3 DNA: TGCGCCAGCAGCCAAGATTGGTCGGTCACCGGGGAGCTGTTTTTT
CDR3 protein: CASSQDWSVTGELFF
V gene: TRBV4-1
clone size: -
D gene: -
J gene: TRBJ2-2

CDR3 DNA: TGTGCCAGCAGATCCCGGGCTAGGGACACCGGGGAGCTGTTTTTT
CDR3 protein: CASRSRARDTGELFF
V gene: TRBV2
clone size: few
D gene: -
J gene: TRBJ2-2

CDR3 DNA: TGTGCCAGCAGTTTATTTCTTTGGGGAACCTTAGGGGGCGGGGAGCTGTTTTTT
CDR3 protein: CASSLFLWGTLGGGELFF
V gene: TRBV28
clone size: -
D gene: -
J gene: TRBJ2-2

CDR3 DNA: TGTGCCAGCAGCTTGGAGGGGGGGGAGCCCCAGCATTTT
CDR3 protein: CASSLEGGEPQHF
V gene: TRBV5-4
clone size: -
D gene: -
J gene: TRBJ1-5

CDR3 DNA: TGCGCCAGCAGCTTAAGATCAGGGGGAGCTTTCTTT
CDR3 protein: CASSLRSGGAFF
V gene: TRBV5-1
clone size: -
D gene: TRBD1
J gene: TRBJ1-1

CDR3 DNA: TGTGCCAGCTCACGTTCACAGGGAGGCACTGAAGCTTTCTTT
CDR3 protein: CASSRSQGGTEAFF
V gene: TRBV18
clone size: few
D gene: -
J gene: TRBJ1-1

CDR3 DNA: TGTGCCAGCAGCCAACGGTGGGCCCAAGAGACCCAGTACTTC
CDR3 protein: CASSQRWAQETQYF
V gene: TRBV7-9
clone size: -
D gene: -
J gene: TRBJ2-5

CDR3 DNA: TGTGCCAGCAGGTACCGGGAGGGGCAGTTCTTC
CDR3 protein: CASRYREGQFF
V gene: TRBV2
clone size: -
D gene: TRBD2
J gene: TRBJ2-1

CDR3 DNA: TGTGCCAGCAGCCACGATGCCGGCGGGATGGAGACCCAGTACTTC
CDR3 protein: CASSHDAGGMETQYF
V gene: TRBV7-9
clone size: -
D gene: -
J gene: TRBJ2-5

CDR3 DNA: TGTGCCAGCAGCTTAGTTAGCGGGAAACTCGACGAGCAGTACTTC
CDR3 protein: CASSLVSGKLDEQYF
V gene: TRBV7-2
clone size: -
D gene: TRBD2
J gene: TRBJ2-7

CDR3 DNA: TGTGCCAGCAGTCCCCACAGCGGCCTGGGCACCTTC
CDR3 protein: CASSPHSGLGTF
V gene: TRBV28
clone size: few
D gene: -
J gene: TRBJ1-2

CDR3 DNA: TGTGCCAGCAGTTTTATCTCATGGGACACCCGTAATGAAAAACTGTTTTTT
CDR3 protein: CASSFISWDTRNEKLFF
V gene: TRBV28
clone size: -
D gene: -
J gene: TRBJ1-4

CDR3 DNA: TGTGCCAGTAGAAGCATCAGGACTTCCCCCTCCTACAATGAGCAGTTCTTC
CDR3 protein: CASRSIRTSPSYNEQFF
V gene: TRBV19
clone size: -
D gene: -
J gene: TRBJ2-1

CDR3 DNA: TGCGCCAGCAGCGGAGGGGGGGCGAACACTGAAGCTTTCTTT
CDR3 protein: CASSGGGANTEAFF
V gene: TRBV5-1
clone size: -
D gene: -
J gene: TRBJ1-1

CDR3 DNA: TGCGCCAGCAGCCACTCCGGGGGGAACACTGAAGCTTTCTTT
CDR3 protein: CASSHSGGNTEAFF
V gene: TRBV5-1
clone size: -
D gene: -
J gene: TRBJ1-1

CDR3 DNA: TGCGCCAGCAGCCAACACCCCGATGGGGAGCAGTACTTC
CDR3 protein: CASSQHPDGEQYF
V gene: TRBV5-1
clone size: -
D gene: -
J gene: TRBJ2-7

CDR3 DNA: TGTGCCAGCAGTGACTGGACCAAGAGCACTGAAGCTTTCTTT
CDR3 protein: CASSDWTKSTEAFF
V gene: TRBV2
clone size: -
D gene: -
J gene: TRBJ1-1

CDR3 DNA: TGCGCCAGCAGCCAATGGAAGGGGGGACTAGCGGGAGCCTCCTACAATGAGCAGTTCTTC
CDR3 protein: CASSQWKGGLAGASYNEQFF
V gene: TRBV4-1
clone size: -
D gene: TRBD2
J gene: TRBJ2-1

CDR3 DNA: TGTGCCAGCAGCCCCGGACTAAGTAGGGATACGCAGTATTTT
CDR3 protein: CASSPGLSRDTQYF
V gene: TRBV7-3
clone size: -
D gene: -
J gene: TRBJ2-3

CDR3 DNA: TGTGCCAGCAGAAGCGGGGTAGGCTCCGGGGAGCTGTTTTTT
CDR3 protein: CASRSGVGSGELFF
V gene: TRBV7-2
clone size: -
D gene: TRBD2
J gene: TRBJ2-2